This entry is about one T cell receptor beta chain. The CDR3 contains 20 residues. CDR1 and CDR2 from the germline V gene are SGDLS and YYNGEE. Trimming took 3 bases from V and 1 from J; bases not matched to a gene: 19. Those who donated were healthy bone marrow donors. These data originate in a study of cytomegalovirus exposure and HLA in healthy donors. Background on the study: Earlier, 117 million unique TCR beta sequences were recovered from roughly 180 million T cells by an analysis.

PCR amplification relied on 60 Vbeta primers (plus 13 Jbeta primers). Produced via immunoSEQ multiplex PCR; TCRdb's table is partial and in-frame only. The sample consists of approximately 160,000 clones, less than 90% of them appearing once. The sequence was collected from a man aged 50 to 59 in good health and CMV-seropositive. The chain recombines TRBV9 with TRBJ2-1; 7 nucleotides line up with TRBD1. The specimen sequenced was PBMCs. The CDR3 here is CASSGKFDRVIKGSYNEQFF. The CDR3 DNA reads TGTGCCAGCAGCGGAAAGTTTGACAGGGTTATTAAGGGATCCTACAATGAGCAGTTCTTC.